Below are 18 T cell receptor beta chains sequenced from a single sample in a study of blood T cell repertoires in COVID-19. Using immunoSEQ multiplex PCR, the repertoire was profiled, and TCRdb retains in-frame clones only, with some absent. The sample includes roughly 200,000 clones, 94% of them seen just once. The sequenced sample was peripheral blood. The receptor set was obtained from a man aged 25-40 years with COVID-19, enrolled during active disease.

This clone has only one observation. The CDR3 reads CASRAPQEGYGYTF. DNA for the CDR3: TGTGCCAGCAGGGCCCCCCAGGAGGGCTATGGCTACACCTTC. The genes are TRBV6-6 and TRBJ1-2; no reliable D call. This CDR3 is built from 14 residues. Trimming took 6 bases from V and 4 from J, leaving 15 bases between them. CDR1 and CDR2 from the germline V gene are MNHNY and SVGAGI (reference sequence).

The rearrangement uses TRBV6-5 and TRBJ1-4; perhaps TRBD1 as D (6 bases). This CDR3 comprises 15 residues. Germline loops: CDR1 MNHEY, CDR2 SVGAGI. The V gene lost 6 bases and the J gene lost 1 base, with 12 bases spanning the gap. The CDR3 coding sequence is TGTGCCAGCAGCCCCTTAGGGGGAACTAATGAAAAACTGTTTTTT. It specifies CASSPLGGTNEKLFF.

V gene TRBV7-9 combines with J gene TRBJ2-7, with D possibly matching TRBD2 (7 bases). The CDR3 has 17 residues. Per germline, CDR1 SEHNR and CDR2 FQNEAQ (reference sequence). V lost 3 bases and J lost 0, with 18 bases in between. This chain's CDR3 is CASSFELGGGFSYEQYF. The CDR3 DNA reads as TGTGCCAGCAGCTTTGAATTAGGCGGGGGCTTCTCCTACGAGCAGTACTTC.

This clone was observed a single time. V is TRBV2 and J is TRBJ1-1, with D possibly matching TRBD1 (6 bases). This CDR3 spans 15 amino acids. V gave up 7 bases and J gave up 0 bases, with 15 bases separating them. The germline V gene encodes CDR1 SNHLY and CDR2 FYNNEI. The CDR3 DNA reads as TGTGCCAGCATCCTAGGACAGAGAATGAACACTGAAGCTTTCTTT. Encoded protein: CASILGQRMNTEAFF.

The genes are TRBV30 and TRBJ2-7; 9 bases fit TRBD2. This CDR3 region has 14 residues. Trimming at V came to 2 bases and at J to 2 bases, leaving 4 bases not matched to a gene. Germline V CDR1 and CDR2: GTSNPN, SVGIG (reference sequence). CDR3 nucleotide sequence: TGTGCCTGGAGTCTCGAGCGGGGGGCCTACGAGCAGTACTTC. It yields the protein CAWSLERGAYEQYF.

The rearrangement joins TRBV4-1 to TRBJ1-5; TRBD1 matches 8 bases. V lost 2 bases to trimming and J lost 6 bases; unmatched junction nucleotides: 6. The CDR3 covers 15 residues. In germline, CDR1 is MGHRA, CDR2 YSYEKL. The CDR3 bases are TGCGCCAGCAGCCAACATGACAGGGGCGGTCAGCCCCAGCATTTT. This sequence encodes CASSQHDRGGQPQHF.

This clone has a single count. The chain recombines TRBV7-2 with TRBJ2-1; possibly TRBD2 for D (6 bases). CDR3 size: 15 residues. V dropped 9 bases and J dropped 4 bases, with 19 bases sitting between them. The germline V gene has CDR1 SGHTA and CDR2 FQGNSA. The CDR3 loop is CASSPRRGIYNEQFF. CDR3 bases: TGTGCCAGTAGCCCGCGGCGGGGTATATACAATGAGCAGTTCTTC.

V and J are TRBV12-5 and TRBJ2-3, with D possibly being TRBD1 (7 bases). Germline values: CDR1 LGHNT, CDR2 FRNRAP. Trimming removed 6 bases at V and 4 bases at J, with 20 bases between. CDR3 length equals 16 residues. This CDR3 is CASGRGRTGVADTQYF. The CDR3 DNA reads as TGTGCTAGTGGCCGGGGGCGGACAGGCGTTGCAGATACGCAGTATTTT.

The chain joins TRBV6-5 to TRBJ2-7, with D unresolved. The CDR3 consists of 13 residues. From germline, CDR1 is MNHEY and CDR2 SVGAGI. The germline V and J ends were trimmed by 4 bases and 3 bases, with 10 bases remaining between them. DNA for the CDR3: TGTGCCAGCAGTTCTACTAATCTCTACGAGCAGTACTTC. It codes for CASSSTNLYEQYF.

The chain has TRBV19 and TRBJ1-2; TRBD1 agrees at 8 bases. V lost 7 bases to trimming and J lost 6 bases; unmatched junction nucleotides: 13. The length of the CDR3 is 15 residues. Germline lookup yields CDR1 LNHDA and CDR2 SQIVND (reference sequence). The CDR3 is CASTDDRGVRNGYTF. The CDR3 bases are TGTGCCAGTACCGACGACAGGGGAGTTCGTAATGGCTACACCTTC.

Remarks on this clone: Other nucleotide sequences from this sample produce the same CDR3. CDR3 sequence reads: CSARTGYEQYF. The DNA for the CDR3 is TGCAGTGCCAGAACGGGGTACGAGCAGTACTTC. This rearrangement joins TRBV20-1 to TRBJ2-7; possibly TRBD2 for D (5 bases). This CDR3 comprises 11 residues. Germline CDR1 and CDR2: DFQATT and SNEGSKA (reference sequence). V dropped 6 bases and J dropped 4 bases, with 10 bases sitting between them.

This clone was picked up one time. J is TRBJ1-1 and V is TRBV7-9; TRBD1 might be the D (6 bases). CDR1 is SEHNR, CDR2 FQNEAQ, per germline (reference sequence). V gave up 5 bases and J gave up 1 base, with 8 bases separating them. CDR3 size: 13 residues. The CDR3 spells CASSRTENTEAFF. CDR3 DNA: TGTGCCAGCAGCAGGACAGAGAACACTGAAGCTTTCTTT.

This clone showed up just once. This chain connects TRBV9 to TRBJ2-2, with D possibly matching TRBD1 (6 bases). The CDR3 totals 14 residues. V was clipped by 0 bases and J by 8 bases, with 11 bases between them. From germline, CDR1 is SGDLS and CDR2 YYNGEE. In nucleotides, the CDR3 is TGTGCCAGCAGCGTAGCGTGGGGGCCTGGGGAGCTGTTTTTT. Translation gives CASSVAWGPGELFF.

V usage is TRBV5-1 and J usage is TRBJ1-4, with D possibly being TRBD1 (5 bases). Germline lookup yields CDR1 SGHRS and CDR2 YFSETQ. The CDR3 contains 16 residues. Trimming stripped 4 bases from V and 7 bases from J, with 20 bases between. CDR3 in DNA: TGCGCCAGCAGCGGGGCAGGGATGGTAGTTGGTGAAAAACTGTTTTTT. Translating it yields CASSGAGMVVGEKLFF. Filled out from reference TRBV5-1 and TRBJ1-4, the complete variable domain reads KAGVTQTPRYLIKTRGQQVTLSCSPISGHRSVSWYQQTPGQGLQFLFEYFSETQRNKGNFPGRFSGRQFSNSRSEMNVSTLELGDSALYLCASSGAGMVVGEKLFFGSGTQLSVL.

The chain combines TRBV6-5 with TRBJ2-2, with a tentative D call TRBD2 (5 bases). This CDR3 comprises 14 residues. Looked up from germline, CDR1 is MNHEY and CDR2 is SVGAGI. Trimming cost V 8 bases and J 8 bases, with 18 bases left between them. In DNA form, the CDR3 reads TGTGCCAGCGCGTGGCGGGCGCCGCGGGGGGAGCTGTTTTTT. Its protein product is CASAWRAPRGELFF.

The chain carries TRBV19 and TRBJ2-7; 9 nucleotides match TRBD1. The CDR3 length is 14 residues. V dropped 3 bases and J dropped 4; count of bases not matched to a gene: 4. From germline, CDR1 is LNHDA and CDR2 SQIVND (reference sequence). CDR3 nucleotides: TGTGCCAGTAGTATTAGTGGACAGGGGTACGAGCAGTACTTC. The encoded protein is CASSISGQGYEQYF. Full variable domain (rest looked up from reference TRBV19 and TRBJ2-7): DGGITQSPKYLFRKEGQNVTLSCEQNLNHDAMYWYRQDPGQGLRLIYYSQIVNDFQKGDIAEGYSVSREKKESFPLTVTSAQKNPTAFYLCASSISGQGYEQYFGPGTRLTVT.

The chain couples TRBV5-1 to TRBJ2-2; 8 bases are a match to TRBD2. From germline, CDR1 is SGHRS and CDR2 YFSETQ. This CDR3 has 16 amino acids. J lost 5 bases, V lost 0 bases, and 6 bases had no gene match. CDR3 region: CASSLDGGAGTGELFF. CDR3 nucleotide sequence: TGCGCCAGCAGCTTGGACGGGGGGGCCGGGACCGGGGAGCTGTTTTTT.

This sequence joins TRBV4-1 and TRBJ1-5; 7 positions match TRBD1. Germline CDR1 MGHRA, CDR2 YSYEKL. V dropped 2 bases and J dropped 3; count of bases not matched to a gene: 10. This CDR3 is 17 amino acids long. As DNA, the CDR3 is TGCGCCAGCAGCCAAAGACAGGGAGAAACCCCCAATCAGCCCCAGCATTTT. Its protein product is CASSQRQGETPNQPQHF.